This T cell receptor (beta chain) was documented in a study of blood T cell repertoires in COVID-19 (dated by TCRdb to the early 2020s). Background on the whole study: Samples covering the acute and convalescent phases of COVID-19 were provided by collaborators in the United States, Italy and Spain. The samples were drawn from the first 160 participants of the ongoing ImmuneRACE study and from 950 to 1,500 subjects provided by 6 global collaborators. HLA class I and class II types, where available, came from metadata supplied by the sample provider rather than from assay-based typing. The prospective study material was composed of cDNA or gDNA derived from T cells, B-cell-depleted T cells, or PBMCs. Subjects who had been exposed to COVID-19, were actively infected with it, or had recovered from it provided the deeply sampled blood TCRbeta repertoires that made up the dataset. The repertoires were released in a freely available public database intended as a resource for research on the immune response to SARS-CoV-2. A de-identified subject ID, COVID-19 status, age in years and sex were almost always included in the sample metadata.

Results and caveats for the whole study, not just this receptor: The quantity of clinical and demographic metadata differed by source and by participant and was supplied without curation.

TCRbeta CDR3 regions were amplified from genomic DNA by means of the immunoSEQ Assay, a bias-controlled multiplex PCR. In the paper's pipeline: The number of nucleated cells in each sample was estimated by amplification of reference gene primers within the assay. To quantify the absolute abundance of each unique TCRbeta CDR3 rearrangement, sequence reads were collapsed and filtered. Productive Simpson clonality was computed per sample as the square root of Simpson's diversity index over productive rearrangements. In TCRdb, the immuneACCESS table is reduced to in-frame sequences with V and J assigned. These tables do not hold every clone; where another copy was compared, an unresolved V gene accounts for under half, and the others remain unexplained. V, J and clone size were drawn from that table, and D and trimming were deduced from the DNA. The sample table records 200,000 to 250,000 clones; about nine tenths of these occur just once. Of the sample, about 6.5% falls within the top ten clones.

Concerning this clone: What this receptor recognizes is not known. One base away there is no much larger clone; base qualities are not given.

Another Seattle source contributed samples from volunteer blood donors who had recovered from COVID-19. The collaborating institutions used their own protocols to collect whole blood in K2EDTA tubes. Collaborator samples were shipped for TCRbeta analysis as frozen whole blood, isolated PBMCs, or DNA extracted from either sample type. The receptor's source is a man in his 60s who had recovered from COVID-19. Input material: peripheral blood.

The CDR3 reads as follows: CSGGGNEQFF. In nucleotides, the sequence is TGCAGCGGCGGGGGTAATGAGCAGTTCTTC. The rearranged segments are TRBV29-1 and TRBJ2-1; 7 bases in between match TRBD2. Unmatched junction bases come to 1, with V trimmed by 7 bases and J by 7 bases. From the germline V gene, CDR1 is SQVTM and CDR2 is ANQGSEA. The CDR3 numbers 10 residues from cysteine through phenylalanine. Only the CDR3 region is kept as DNA, spanning 30 bases read in frame from base 1.